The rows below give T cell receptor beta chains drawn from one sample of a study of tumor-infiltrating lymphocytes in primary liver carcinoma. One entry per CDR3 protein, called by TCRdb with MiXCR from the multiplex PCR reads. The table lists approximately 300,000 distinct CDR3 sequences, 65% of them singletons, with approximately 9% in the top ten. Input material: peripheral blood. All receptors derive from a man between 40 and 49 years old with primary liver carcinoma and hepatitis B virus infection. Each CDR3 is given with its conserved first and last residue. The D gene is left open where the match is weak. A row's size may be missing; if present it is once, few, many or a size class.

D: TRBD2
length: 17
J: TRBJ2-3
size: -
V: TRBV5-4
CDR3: CASSSLGTSGRDDTQYF
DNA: TGTGCCAGCAGCTCATTGGGGACTAGCGGGAGAGATGATACGCAGTATTTT

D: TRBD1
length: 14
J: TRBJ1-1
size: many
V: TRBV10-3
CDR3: CAIRPGQTFTEAFF
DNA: TGTGCCATCAGACCGGGACAGACCTTCACTGAAGCTTTCTTT

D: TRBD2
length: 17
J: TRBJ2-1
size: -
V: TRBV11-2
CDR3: CASSQSPTSGPLNEQFF
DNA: TGTGCCAGCAGCCAAAGCCCTACTAGCGGCCCTCTCAATGAGCAGTTCTTC

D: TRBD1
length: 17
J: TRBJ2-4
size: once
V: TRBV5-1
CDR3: CASSLAQGGPMGDIQYF
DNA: TGCGCCAGCAGCTTGGCACAGGGGGGCCCCATGGGAGACATTCAGTACTTC

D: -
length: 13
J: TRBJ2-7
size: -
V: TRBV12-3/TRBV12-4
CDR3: CASSKNTVNEQYF
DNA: TGTGCCAGCAGCAAAAATACGGTAAACGAGCAGTACTTC

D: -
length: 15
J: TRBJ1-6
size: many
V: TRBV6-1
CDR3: CASSETSGPNSPLHF
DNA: TGTGCCAGCAGTGAAACTTCGGGACCGAATTCACCCCTCCACTTT

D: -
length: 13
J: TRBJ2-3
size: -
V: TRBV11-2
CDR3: CVSSLEVGGTQFF
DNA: TGTGTCAGCAGCTTAGAGGTGGGGGGTACGCAGTTTTTT

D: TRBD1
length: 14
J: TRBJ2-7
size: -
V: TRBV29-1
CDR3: CCVNVRDSSYEQYF
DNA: TGCTGCGTAAATGTTAGGGACAGCTCCTACGAGCAGTACTTC

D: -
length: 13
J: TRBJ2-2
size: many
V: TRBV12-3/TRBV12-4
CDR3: CASKRGSTGELFF
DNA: TGTGCCAGCAAAAGGGGATCCACCGGGGAGCTGTTTTTT

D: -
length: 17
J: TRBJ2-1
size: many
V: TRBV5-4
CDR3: CASSPGGNRVSYNEQFF
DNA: TGTGCCAGCAGCCCGGGGGGAAACAGGGTCTCCTACAATGAGCAGTTCTTC

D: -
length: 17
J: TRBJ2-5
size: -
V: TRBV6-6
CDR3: CASSYLGAGNLGETQYF
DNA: TGTGCCAGCAGTTACCTTGGAGCAGGCAACTTGGGGGAGACCCAGTACTTC

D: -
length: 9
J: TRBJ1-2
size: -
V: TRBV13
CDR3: CASSPGCTF
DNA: TGTGCCAGCAGCCCTGGCTGCACCTTC

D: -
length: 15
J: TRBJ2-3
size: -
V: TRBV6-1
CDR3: CASSESASGADTQYF
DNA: TGTGCCAGCAGTGAATCGGCGTCAGGGGCAGATACGCAGTATTTT

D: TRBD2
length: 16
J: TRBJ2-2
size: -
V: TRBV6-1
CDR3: CTSSERGGLSTGEPSF
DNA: TGTACCAGTAGTGAACGGGGGGGCCTGAGCACCGGGGAGCCGTCTTTT

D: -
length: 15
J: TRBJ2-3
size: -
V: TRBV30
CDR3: CAWSQGGDAPDTQYF
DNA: TGTGCCTGGAGCCAAGGGGGGGACGCCCCAGATACGCAGTATTTT

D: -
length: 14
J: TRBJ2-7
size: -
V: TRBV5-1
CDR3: CASSLMKDSYEQYF
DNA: TGCGCCAGCAGCTTGATGAAGGACAGCTATGAGCAGTACTTC

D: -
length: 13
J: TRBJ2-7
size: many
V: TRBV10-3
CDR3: CAISERVSYEQYF
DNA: TGTGCCATCAGTGAGAGGGTGTCCTACGAGCAGTACTTC

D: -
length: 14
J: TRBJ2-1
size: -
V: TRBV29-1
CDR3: CSVPLTTKGNEQFF
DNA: TGCAGCGTTCCCTTAACCACAAAGGGGAATGAGCAGTTCTTC

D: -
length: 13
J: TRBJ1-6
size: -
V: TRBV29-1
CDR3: CSVVDVLGSSIHF
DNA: TGCAGCGTTGTGGATGTGTTAGGATCATCCATCCACTTT

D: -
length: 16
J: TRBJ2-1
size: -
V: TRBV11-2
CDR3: CASSDSLSDPYNVQFF
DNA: TGTGCCAGCAGCGACTCCCTTAGCGATCCCTACAATGTGCAGTTCTTC

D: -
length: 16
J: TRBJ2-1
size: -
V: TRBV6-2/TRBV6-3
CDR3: CASSTSPPRDYNEQFF
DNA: TGTGCCAGCAGTACAAGCCCACCGCGGGACTACAATGAGCAGTTCTTC

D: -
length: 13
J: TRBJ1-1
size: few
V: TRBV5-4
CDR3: CASSFPPNTEAFF
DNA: TGTGCCAGCAGCTTTCCCCCGAACACTGAAGCTTTCTTT

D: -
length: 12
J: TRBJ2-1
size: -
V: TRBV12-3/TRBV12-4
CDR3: CASNLSANEQFF
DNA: TGTGCCAGTAATTTATCTGCTAATGAGCAGTTCTTC

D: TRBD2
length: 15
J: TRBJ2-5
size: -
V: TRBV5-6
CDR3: CASSLPGGDQETQYF
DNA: TGTGCCAGCAGCTTGCCCGGGGGGGACCAAGAGACCCAATACTTC

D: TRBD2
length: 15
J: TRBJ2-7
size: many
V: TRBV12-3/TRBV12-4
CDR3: CASRTMGLAGYEQYF
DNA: TGTGCCAGCAGGACCATGGGACTAGCGGGTTACGAGCAGTACTTC

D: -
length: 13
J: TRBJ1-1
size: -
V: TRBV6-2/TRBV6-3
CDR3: CVSSASTVADAFF
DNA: TGTGTCAGCAGTGCATCGACAGTGGCTGATGCTTTCTTT

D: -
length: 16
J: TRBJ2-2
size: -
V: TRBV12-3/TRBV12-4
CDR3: CASSFAVLTNTGKLFF
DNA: TGTGCCAGCAGTTTCGCTGTCCTAACGAACACCGGGAAGCTGTTTTTT

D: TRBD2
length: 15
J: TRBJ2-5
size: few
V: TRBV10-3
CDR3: CAIKEGGPWGETQYF
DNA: TGTGCCATCAAGGAGGGAGGGCCTTGGGGAGAGACCCAGTACTTC